The 28 T cell receptor beta chains given below trace back to one sample, sequenced in a study of T cell changes during pregnancy in multiple sclerosis. TCRdb keeps only in-frame clones here, not all; method: immunoSEQ multiplex PCR. The sample shows around 66,000 clones, 91% of them seen only once. Material: peripheral blood, obtained after pregnancy. These receptors were taken from a female donor in good health, enrolled as a control in a pregnancy study.

The CDR3 region is CASSGVGPTPQHF. The CDR3 DNA is TGTGCCAGCAGTGGAGTGGGCCCCACGCCCCAGCATTTT. This chain connects TRBV2 to TRBJ1-5, with D unclear. The CDR3 contains 13 residues. From germline, CDR1 is SNHLY and CDR2 FYNNEI. Trimming removed 4 bases at V and 9 bases at J, with 13 bases between.

This chain connects TRBV5-6 to TRBJ2-7; 10 bases map to TRBD2. This CDR3 contains 15 residues. The germline V gene has CDR1 SGHDT and CDR2 YYEEEE. V lost 0 bases and J lost 5; bases outside the gene matches: 5. CDR3: CASSLALAGINEQYF. CDR3 sequence (DNA): TGTGCCAGCAGCTTGGCACTAGCGGGGATCAACGAGCAGTACTTC.

This chain joins TRBV2 and TRBJ2-5; TRBD2 matches 7 bases. Trimming at V came to 8 bases and at J to 4 bases, leaving 4 bases not matched to a gene. CDR1 is SNHLY and CDR2 is FYNNEI in the germline V gene. There are 12 residues in the CDR3. CDR3 coding DNA: TGTGCCAGCCTGGGCGGGGGAGAGACCCAGTACTTC. Amino acid sequence: CASLGGGETQYF.

This clone was recorded only once. The chain joins TRBV9 to TRBJ1-1; 9 bases map to TRBD1. Germline CDR1 is SGDLS and CDR2 is YYNGEE. The CDR3 is 18 amino acids. Trimming took 0 bases from V and 1 from J; bases not matched to a gene: 10. The CDR3 reads CASSVATGTGSPNTEAFF. CDR3 in DNA: TGTGCCAGCAGCGTAGCTACGGGGACAGGGTCCCCGAACACTGAAGCTTTCTTT.

A single count supports this clone. V usage is TRBV19 and J usage is TRBJ2-7; D may be TRBD1 (5 bases). This CDR3 is built from 14 residues. The germline V gene has CDR1 LNHDA and CDR2 SQIVND (reference sequence). With 1 base removed from V and 2 bases from J, the gap between germline ends came to 9 bases. As DNA, the CDR3 is TGTGCCAGTAGTATAGCCAAGGGGACCTACGAGCAGTACTTC. This gives the protein CASSIAKGTYEQYF.

V is TRBV5-6 and J is TRBJ2-1; 7 nucleotides agree with TRBD1. The V gene end was trimmed by 4 bases and the J gene end by 6 bases; junction bases not matched to a gene: 4. This CDR3 has 13 amino acids. Germline loops: CDR1 SGHDT, CDR2 YYEEEE. The CDR3 here is CASSRTGVNEQFF. CDR3 coding DNA: TGTGCCAGCAGCCGGACAGGAGTCAATGAGCAGTTCTTC.

A few counts support this clone. V usage is TRBV7-9 and J usage is TRBJ1-1; a weak D match, TRBD1 (5 bases). CDR3 length: 15 residues. V was cut by 2 bases and J by 1 base, with 11 bases left in between. Per the germline V gene, CDR1 is SEHNR and CDR2 is FQNEAQ (reference sequence). In DNA form, the CDR3 reads TGTGCCAGCAGCTTAAGGGGCACGGGGAACACTGAAGCTTTCTTT. This gives the protein CASSLRGTGNTEAFF.

A few counts support this clone. The rearrangement joins TRBV13 to TRBJ1-2; TRBD1 agrees at 11 bases. V was pared by 5 bases and J by 8 bases, with 7 bases of the junction left unmatched. Germline V gives CDR1 PRHDT, CDR2 FYEKMQ (reference sequence). This CDR3 spans 14 amino acids. For the CDR3, the DNA is TGTGCCAGCAGCGGGTATGGGACAGGGGGAGGCTACACCTTC. Protein product: CASSGYGTGGGYTF.

The chain joins TRBV4-3 to TRBJ1-6; 7 nucleotides match TRBD1. Germline V lookup: CDR1 LGHNA, CDR2 YSLEER. The CDR3 spans 16 residues. J gave up 7 bases and V 0 bases, and 6 bases lay outside the gene matches. Here the CDR3 reads CASSQEATGHNSPLHF. In DNA, the CDR3 is TGCGCCAGCAGCCAAGAAGCGACAGGGCACAATTCACCCCTCCACTTT.

The chain recombines TRBV27 with TRBJ2-7; 12 positions match TRBD1. Trimming took 5 bases from V and 7 from J; bases not matched to a gene: 6. Germline assignment: CDR1 MNHEY and CDR2 SMNVEV (reference sequence). This CDR3 contains 14 residues. The CDR3, as DNA: TGTGCCAGCAGTCCGGGACAGGGGGCAGTGGAGCAGTACTTC. This gives the protein CASSPGQGAVEQYF.

This rearrangement joins TRBV10-3 to TRBJ1-1, with TRBD1 identical over 9 bases. Trimming cost V 0 bases and J 7 bases; bases outside gene matches: 3. This CDR3 contains 14 residues. Germline CDR1 ENHRY, CDR2 SYGVKD. The DNA of the CDR3 is TGTGCCATCAGTGAGTCGGGGACAGGGAATGAAGCTTTCTTT. It encodes CAISESGTGNEAFF.

This chain uses TRBV6-5 with TRBJ1-1, with TRBD1 identical over 7 bases. Germline-derived CDR1 and CDR2 are MNHEY and SVGAGI. Losses at the gene ends were 10 bases for V and 0 bases for J; bases not matched to a gene: 8. This CDR3 has 14 amino acids. The CDR3 is CATRGGQLNTEAFF. The CDR3 DNA sequence: TGTGCCACCCGAGGGGGACAGCTGAACACTGAAGCTTTCTTT.

The CDR3 coding sequence is TGTGCCAGCAGCTTTAGGGGAAGTTGGCGGGAATATTCACCCCTCCACTTT. Encoded protein: CASSFRGSWREYSPLHF. The V and J genes are TRBV7-9 and TRBJ1-6; D possibly corresponds to TRBD1 (5 bases). V shed 3 bases and J shed 8 bases, with 20 bases lying between them. Germline CDR1 and CDR2: SEHNR and FQNEAQ (reference sequence). The CDR3 is made up of 17 amino acids.

The chain couples TRBV7-9 to TRBJ2-5, with D possibly being TRBD2 (6 bases). Germline CDR1 SEHNR, CDR2 FQNEAQ (reference sequence). This CDR3 contains 13 residues. V was trimmed by 6 bases and J by 2 bases, leaving 10 bases between them. The CDR3 is CASRRTTQETQYF. The CDR3 DNA reads TGTGCCAGCAGAAGGACTACTCAAGAGACCCAGTACTTC.

CDR3 in amino acids: CASSPRAGGANEQFF. The CDR3 DNA is TGTGCCAGCAGCCCGAGAGCCGGGGGGGCGAATGAGCAGTTCTTC. The chain recombines TRBV4-2 with TRBJ2-1; 8 bases fit TRBD2. The CDR3 consists of 15 residues. Germline CDR1 reads LGHNA; CDR2 reads YNFKEQ. The ends lost 4 bases at V and 7 bases at J; junction bases unmatched: 9.

The chain combines TRBV29-1 with TRBJ1-1; 7 bases agree with TRBD1. The germline V gene has CDR1 SQVTM and CDR2 ANQGSEA. The CDR3 contains 14 residues. J was trimmed by 4 bases and V by 1 base; bases with no gene match: 6. This CDR3 reads CSVEGGGRGTEAFF. The CDR3 nucleotides are TGCAGCGTTGAAGGAGGGGGCAGGGGCACTGAAGCTTTCTTT.

This CDR3 is CASSLVGGHSPLHF. The CDR3 DNA is TGTGCCAGCAGCTTGGTGGGAGGGCATTCACCCCTCCACTTT. The chain carries TRBV5-5 and TRBJ1-6; D gene unclear. V lost 0 bases and J lost 8, with 9 bases in between. The germline CDR1 and CDR2 sequences are SGHKS and YYEKEE (reference sequence). The CDR3 has 14 amino acids.

This chain joins TRBV9 and TRBJ2-3, with D unclear. The germline V and J ends were trimmed by 0 bases and 0 bases, with 5 bases remaining between them. This CDR3 has 14 residues. From germline, CDR1 is SGDLS and CDR2 YYNGEE. The CDR3: CASSVDLSTDTQYF. The CDR3 nucleotides are TGTGCCAGCAGCGTAGATCTTAGCACAGATACGCAGTATTTT.

V and J are TRBV2 and TRBJ1-5; 10 bases map to TRBD1. This CDR3 region has 14 residues. With V trimmed by 8 bases and J by 7 bases, 8 bases remained unmatched. Germline CDR1 and CDR2: SNHLY and FYNNEI. CDR3 amino acids: CASGLGQGVQPQHF. For the CDR3, the DNA is TGTGCCAGCGGACTAGGACAGGGGGTACAGCCCCAGCATTTT. Filled out from reference TRBV2 and TRBJ1-5, the complete variable domain reads EPEVTQTPSHQVTQMGQEVILRCVPISNHLYFYWYRQILGQKVEFLVSFYNNEISEKSEIFDDQFSVERPDGSNFTLKIRSTKLEDSAMYFCASGLGQGVQPQHFGDGTRLSIL.

The genes are TRBV5-1 and TRBJ2-3, with a weak D call TRBD2 (5 bases). The CDR3 is 16 residues long. The germline V gene encodes CDR1 SGHRS and CDR2 YFSETQ. The ends were cut back, 6 bases at V and 5 bases at J, with 22 bases in the middle. CDR3 nucleotides: TGCGCCAGCACTCAAGACGGGGAGCCGTCCATAGATACGCAGTATTTT. Protein sequence: CASTQDGEPSIDTQYF.

The V and J genes are TRBV6-5 and TRBJ1-1; tentative D call: TRBD1 (6 bases). With 6 bases removed from V and 5 bases from J, the gap between germline ends came to 10 bases. This CDR3 comprises 12 residues. CDR1 is MNHEY, CDR2 SVGAGI, per germline. CDR3 DNA sequence: TGTGCCAGCAGAACAGGGTATACTGAAGCTTTCTTT. It translates to CASRTGYTEAFF.

This chain uses TRBV11-3 with TRBJ2-7, with a tentative D call TRBD2 (5 bases). Trimming removed 0 bases from V and 3 bases from J, with 15 bases in between. The CDR3 consists of 16 residues. The germline CDR1 and CDR2 sequences are SGHNT and YENEEA. CDR3 amino acids: CASSLESGYPDYEQYF. The DNA for the CDR3 is TGTGCCAGCAGCTTAGAGAGCGGTTACCCCGACTACGAGCAGTACTTC.

This chain uses TRBV4-1 with TRBJ1-5, with 8 bases aligning to TRBD1. The CDR3 covers 17 residues. The V gene's germline CDR1 is MGHRA and CDR2 YSYEKL. V lost 1 base to trimming and J lost 5 bases; unmatched junction nucleotides: 10. The CDR3 sequence is CASSQGVRGPPDQPQHF. The DNA for the CDR3 is TGCGCCAGCAGCCAAGGAGTCAGGGGGCCGCCGGATCAGCCCCAGCATTTT.

The CDR3 protein is CSVDRNYGYTF. CDR3 DNA sequence: TGCAGCGTTGATCGGAACTATGGCTACACCTTC. The chain couples TRBV29-1 to TRBJ1-2; no clear D. The CDR3 has 11 amino acids. The germline V gene encodes CDR1 SQVTM and CDR2 ANQGSEA. V dropped 3 bases and J dropped 2 bases, with 4 bases sitting between them.

This clone was counted between two and nine times. This chain joins TRBV7-3 and TRBJ2-1; TRBD2 matches at 7 bases. V lost 5 bases to trimming and J lost 9 bases; unmatched junction nucleotides: 10. Germline V gene lookup returns CDR1 SGHTA and CDR2 FQGTGA. The CDR3 totals 14 residues. The CDR3: CASSPQAGEGEQFF. The CDR3 bases are TGTGCCAGCAGCCCCCAGGCGGGGGAGGGTGAGCAGTTCTTC.

The J gene is TRBJ2-1, the V gene TRBV5-1; 9 bases fit TRBD1. The V gene end was trimmed by 5 bases and the J gene end by 6 bases; junction bases not matched to a gene: 3. CDR3 length: 13 residues. Germline CDR1 SGHRS, CDR2 YFSETQ. The CDR3 coding sequence is TGCGCCAGCAGACTGGGACAGGGCAATGAGCAGTTCTTC. It yields the protein CASRLGQGNEQFF.

The CDR3 DNA sequence: TGTGCCAGCAGGGTAGGGGCCCCGAACACCGGGGAGCTGTTTTTT. Amino acids: CASRVGAPNTGELFF. V is TRBV6-5 and J is TRBJ2-2, with D possibly TRBD1 on 5 matching bases. The CDR3 loop spans 15 amino acids. V lost 6 bases and J lost 0, with 11 bases in between. In germline, CDR1 is MNHEY, CDR2 SVGAGI.

V usage is TRBV15 and J usage is TRBJ2-3; TRBD1 is a possible D gene (6 bases). V was shortened by 7 bases and J by 4 bases, with 15 bases between the two germline ends. The CDR3 length is 14 residues. In germline, CDR1 is LNHNV, CDR2 YYDKDF (reference sequence). The CDR3: CATKEGVASDTQYF. CDR3 nucleotide sequence: TGTGCCACCAAAGAGGGGGTAGCGTCAGATACGCAGTATTTT.